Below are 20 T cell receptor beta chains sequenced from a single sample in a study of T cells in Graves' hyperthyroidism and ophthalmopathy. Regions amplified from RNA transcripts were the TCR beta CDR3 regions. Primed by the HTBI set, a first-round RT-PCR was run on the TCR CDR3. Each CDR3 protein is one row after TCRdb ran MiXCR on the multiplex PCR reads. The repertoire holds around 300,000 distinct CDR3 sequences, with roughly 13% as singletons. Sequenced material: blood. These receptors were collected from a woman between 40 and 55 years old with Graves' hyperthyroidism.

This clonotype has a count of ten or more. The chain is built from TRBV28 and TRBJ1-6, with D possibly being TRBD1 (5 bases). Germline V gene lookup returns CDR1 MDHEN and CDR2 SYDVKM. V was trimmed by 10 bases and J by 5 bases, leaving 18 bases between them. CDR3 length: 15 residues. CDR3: CATKWEGPNNSPLHF. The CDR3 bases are TGTGCCACCAAATGGGAGGGACCGAATAATTCACCCCTCCACTTT.

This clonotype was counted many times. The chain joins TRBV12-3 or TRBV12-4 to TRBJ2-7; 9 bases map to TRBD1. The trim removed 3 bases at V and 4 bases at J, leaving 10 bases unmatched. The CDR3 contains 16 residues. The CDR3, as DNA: TGTGCCAGCAGTTTGGCTCCCGGACAGGGGCGGTACGAGCAGTACTTC. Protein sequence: CASSLAPGQGRYEQYF.

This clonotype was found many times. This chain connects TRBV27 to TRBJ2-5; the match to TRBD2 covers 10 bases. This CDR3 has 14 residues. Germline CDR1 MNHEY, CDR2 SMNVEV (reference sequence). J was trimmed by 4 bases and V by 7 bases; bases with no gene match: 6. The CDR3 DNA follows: TGTGCCAGCAAAGCGGGAGGGCTGGTAGAGACCCAGTACTTC. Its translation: CASKAGGLVETQYF.

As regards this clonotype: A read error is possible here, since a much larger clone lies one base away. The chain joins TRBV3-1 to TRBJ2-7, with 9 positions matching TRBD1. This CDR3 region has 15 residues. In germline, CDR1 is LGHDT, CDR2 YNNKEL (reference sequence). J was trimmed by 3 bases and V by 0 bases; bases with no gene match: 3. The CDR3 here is CASSQDDRGSYEQYF. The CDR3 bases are TGTGCCAGCAGCCAAGATGACAGGGGGAGCTACGAGCAGTACTTC.

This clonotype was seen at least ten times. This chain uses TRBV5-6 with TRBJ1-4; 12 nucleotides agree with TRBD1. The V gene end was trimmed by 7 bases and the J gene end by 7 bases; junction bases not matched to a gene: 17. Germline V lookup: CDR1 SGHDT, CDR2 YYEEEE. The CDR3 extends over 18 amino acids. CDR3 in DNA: TGTGCCAGCTTCTCAGGAGGGACAGGGGGCAGAATCGGTGAAAAACTGTTTTTT. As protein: CASFSGGTGGRIGEKLFF.

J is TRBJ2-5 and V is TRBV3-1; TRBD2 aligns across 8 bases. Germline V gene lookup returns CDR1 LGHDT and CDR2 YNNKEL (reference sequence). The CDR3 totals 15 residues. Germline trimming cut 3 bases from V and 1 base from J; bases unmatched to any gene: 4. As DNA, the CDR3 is TGTGCCAGCAGCCATACAGCGGGAGTCCAAGAGACCCAGTACTTC. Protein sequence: CASSHTAGVQETQYF.

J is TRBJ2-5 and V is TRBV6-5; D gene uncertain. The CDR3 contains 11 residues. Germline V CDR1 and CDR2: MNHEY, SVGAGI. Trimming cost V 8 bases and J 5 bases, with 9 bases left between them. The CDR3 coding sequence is TGTGCCAGCGGTAGGGATGAGACCCAGTACTTC. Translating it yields CASGRDETQYF.

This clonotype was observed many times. CDR3 protein: CSAAKTGDTEAFF. CDR3 DNA: TGCAGTGCTGCCAAGACAGGTGACACTGAAGCTTTCTTT. The chain is built from TRBV20-1 and TRBJ1-1; tentatively, D is TRBD1 (6 bases). V lost 5 bases, J lost 3 bases, and 13 bases lay in between. The V gene's germline CDR1 is DFQATT and CDR2 SNEGSKA (reference sequence). The CDR3 is 13 amino acids.

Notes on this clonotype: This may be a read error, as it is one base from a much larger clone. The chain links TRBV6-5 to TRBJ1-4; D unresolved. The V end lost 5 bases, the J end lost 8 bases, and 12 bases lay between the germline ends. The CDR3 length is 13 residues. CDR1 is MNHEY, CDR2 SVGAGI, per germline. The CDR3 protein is CASSKWRYEKLFF. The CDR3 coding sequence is TGTGCCAGCAGTAAGTGGAGATACGAAAAACTGTTTTTT.

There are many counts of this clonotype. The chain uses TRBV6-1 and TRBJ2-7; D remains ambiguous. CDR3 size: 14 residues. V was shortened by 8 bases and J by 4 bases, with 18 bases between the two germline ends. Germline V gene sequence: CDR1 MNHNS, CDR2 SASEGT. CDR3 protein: CASQVLAAAYEQYF. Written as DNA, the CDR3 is TGTGCCAGCCAGGTACTGGCCGCAGCTTACGAGCAGTACTTC.

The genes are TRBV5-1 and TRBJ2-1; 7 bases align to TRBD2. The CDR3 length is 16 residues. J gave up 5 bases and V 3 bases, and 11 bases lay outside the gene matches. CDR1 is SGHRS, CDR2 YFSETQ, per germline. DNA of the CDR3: TGCGCCAGCAGCTCAGGGCGGGAGTCTAGGAACAATGAGCAGTTCTTC. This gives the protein CASSSGRESRNNEQFF.

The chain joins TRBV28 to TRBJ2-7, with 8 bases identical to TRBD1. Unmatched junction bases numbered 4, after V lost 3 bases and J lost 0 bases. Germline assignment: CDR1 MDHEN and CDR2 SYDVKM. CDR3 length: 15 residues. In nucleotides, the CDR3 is TGTGCCAGCAGTTTGTGGACAGGGAGCTCCTACGAGCAGTACTTC. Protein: CASSLWTGSSYEQYF.

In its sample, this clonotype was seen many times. The chain's CDR3 is CASQDRGESGELFF. The CDR3 region has the DNA TGTGCCAGCCAGGACAGGGGGGAGTCCGGGGAGCTGTTTTTT. The gene calls are TRBV3-1 and TRBJ2-2, with TRBD1 identical over 10 bases. The germline V gene has CDR1 LGHDT and CDR2 YNNKEL (reference sequence). The CDR3 has 14 amino acids. Losses at the gene ends were 8 bases for V and 6 bases for J; bases not matched to a gene: 6. The whole variable domain, filled in from reference TRBV3-1 and TRBJ2-2, reads DTAVSQTPKYLVTQMGNDKSIKCEQNLGHDTMYWYKQDSKKFLKIMFSYNNKELIINETVPNRFSPKSPDKAHLNLHINSLELGDSAVYFCASQDRGESGELFFGEGSRLTVL.

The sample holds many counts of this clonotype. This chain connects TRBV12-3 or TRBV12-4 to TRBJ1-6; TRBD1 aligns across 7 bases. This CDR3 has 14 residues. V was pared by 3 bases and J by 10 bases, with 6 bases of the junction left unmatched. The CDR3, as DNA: TGTGCCAGCAGTTTCCAAACAGGGGAGTCACCCCTCCACTTT. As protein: CASSFQTGESPLHF.

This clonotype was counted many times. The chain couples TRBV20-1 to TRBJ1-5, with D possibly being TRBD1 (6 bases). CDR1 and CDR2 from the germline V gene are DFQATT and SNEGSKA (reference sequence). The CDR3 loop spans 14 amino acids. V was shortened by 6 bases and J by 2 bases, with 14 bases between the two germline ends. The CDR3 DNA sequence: TGCAGTGCCAGCAACAGGGCGGGCAATCAGCCCCAGCATTTT. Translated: CSASNRAGNQPQHF.

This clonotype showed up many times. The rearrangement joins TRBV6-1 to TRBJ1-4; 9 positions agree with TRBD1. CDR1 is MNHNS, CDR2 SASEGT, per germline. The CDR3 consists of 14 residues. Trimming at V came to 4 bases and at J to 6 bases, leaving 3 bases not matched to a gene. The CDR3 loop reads CASSGGQGYEKLFF. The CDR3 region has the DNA TGTGCCAGCAGTGGGGGACAGGGATATGAAAAACTGTTTTTT.

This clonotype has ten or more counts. The CDR3: CASSATGQSEAFF. The CDR3, as DNA: TGTGCCAGCAGCGCGACAGGCCAGTCTGAAGCTTTCTTT. The genes are TRBV9 and TRBJ1-1; maybe TRBD1 (6 bases). The CDR3 runs 13 residues. Germline-derived CDR1 and CDR2 are SGDLS and YYNGEE. V lost 3 bases and J 6 bases, leaving 12 bases between the germline ends.

The CDR3 sequence: CASSLNGRSTEAFF. The CDR3 nucleotides read TGTGCCAGCTCATTAAATGGACGGAGCACTGAAGCTTTCTTT. The chain is built from TRBV18 and TRBJ1-1, with D unclear. This CDR3 contains 14 residues. Germline V lookup: CDR1 KGHSH, CDR2 LQKENI. Trimming removed 5 bases from V and 4 bases from J, with 14 bases in between.

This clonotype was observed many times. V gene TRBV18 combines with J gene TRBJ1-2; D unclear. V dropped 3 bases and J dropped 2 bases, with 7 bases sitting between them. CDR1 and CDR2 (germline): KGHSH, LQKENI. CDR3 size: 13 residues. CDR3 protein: CASSPMGNYGYTF. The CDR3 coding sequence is TGTGCCAGCTCACCGATGGGGAACTATGGCTACACCTTC.

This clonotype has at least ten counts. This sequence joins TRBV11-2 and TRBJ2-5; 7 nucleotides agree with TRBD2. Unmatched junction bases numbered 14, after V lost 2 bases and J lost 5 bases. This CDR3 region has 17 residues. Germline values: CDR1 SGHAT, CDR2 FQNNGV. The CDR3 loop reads CASSLRGRAYFTETQYF. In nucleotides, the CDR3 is TGTGCCAGCAGCTTACGGGGGAGGGCCTACTTTACTGAGACCCAGTACTTC.